This T cell receptor beta chain was identified in a study of cytomegalovirus exposure and HLA in healthy donors. This clone was recorded a few times. What it binds is unknown. Germline-derived CDR1 and CDR2 are SGHRS and YFSETQ. The germline V and J ends were trimmed by 0 bases and 1 base, with 10 bases remaining between them. This CDR3 has 15 residues. It was with 60 Vbeta and 13 Jbeta primers that the PCR ran. The protocol was immunoSEQ multiplex PCR, while the TCRdb copy is restricted to in-frame clones and leaves out a portion. This sample carries 60,000 to 75,000 clones, under 85% of them seen once, and the ten largest clones take approximately 5.4%. Study results and caveats: There were some 150 TCR beta chains listed as cytomegalovirus-associated. In presence/absence analyses, roughly uniform sequencing depth across donors was assumed.

The chain employs TRBV5-1 and TRBJ2-5; D may be TRBD2 (5 bases). The receptor's source is a man over 45 in good health and CMV-seronegative. Sequencing used PBMCs. CDR3 in DNA: TGCGCCAGCAGCTTGGAGGGAGCCCGCCAAGAGACCCAGTACTTC. Its protein is CASSLEGARQETQYF.